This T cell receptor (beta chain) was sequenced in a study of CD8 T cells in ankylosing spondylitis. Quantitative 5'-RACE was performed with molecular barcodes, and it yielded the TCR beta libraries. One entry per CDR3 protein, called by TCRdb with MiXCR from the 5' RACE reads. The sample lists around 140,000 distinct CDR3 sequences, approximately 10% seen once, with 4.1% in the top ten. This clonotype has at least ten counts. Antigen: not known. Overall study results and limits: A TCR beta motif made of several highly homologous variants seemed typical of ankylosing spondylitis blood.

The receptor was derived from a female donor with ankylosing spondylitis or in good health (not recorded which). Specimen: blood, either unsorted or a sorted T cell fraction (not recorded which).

CDR3 nucleotides: TGTGCCAGCAGCTTAGATGGGACTAGCCAGAACGAGCAGTACTTC. It encodes CASSLDGTSQNEQYF. V and J are TRBV7-2 and TRBJ2-7; 9 bases agree with TRBD2. Trimming at V came to 1 base and at J to 5 bases, leaving 6 bases not matched to a gene. Germline values: CDR1 SGHTA, CDR2 FQGNSA. The CDR3 is made up of 15 amino acids.